The T cell receptor beta chain described here comes from a study of siplizumab effects on memory and regulatory T cells. The germline V gene encodes CDR1 LNHDA and CDR2 SQIVND (reference sequence). This CDR3 is 17 amino acids long. The V gene lost 5 bases and the J gene lost 0 bases, with 17 bases spanning the gap. The data were produced by immunoSEQ multiplex PCR, yet TCRdb's version contains in-frame clones alone and is incomplete. The table has 100,000 or so clones, approximately 92% seen once. Sequenced: non-Treg CD4+ T cells sorted from blood. The sequence was obtained from a human donor in good health. The V and J genes are TRBV19 and TRBJ1-5, with D unresolved. CDR3 in amino acids: CASSWTADPYSNQPQHF. CDR3 in DNA: TGTGCCAGTAGTTGGACCGCCGATCCATATAGCAATCAGCCCCAGCATTTT.